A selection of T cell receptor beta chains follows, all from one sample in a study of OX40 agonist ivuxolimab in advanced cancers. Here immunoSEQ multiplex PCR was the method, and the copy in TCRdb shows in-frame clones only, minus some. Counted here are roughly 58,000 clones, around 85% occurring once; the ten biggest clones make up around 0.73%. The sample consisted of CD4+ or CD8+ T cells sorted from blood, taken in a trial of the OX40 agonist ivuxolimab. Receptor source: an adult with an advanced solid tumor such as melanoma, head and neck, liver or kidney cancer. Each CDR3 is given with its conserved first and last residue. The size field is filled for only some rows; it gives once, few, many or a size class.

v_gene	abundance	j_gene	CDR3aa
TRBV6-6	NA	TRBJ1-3	CASSDRGVGNTIYF
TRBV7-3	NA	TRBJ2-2	CASSSSGTMAGELFF
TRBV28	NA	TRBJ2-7	CASSLIGVFDEQYF
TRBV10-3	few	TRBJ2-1	CAISGTGTLGDEQFF
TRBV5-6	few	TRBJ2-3	CASNRGRATDTQYF
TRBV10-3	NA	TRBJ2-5	CAISRRDRKETQYF
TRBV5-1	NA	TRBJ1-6	CASSLALEGRSPLHF
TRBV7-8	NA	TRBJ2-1	CASSLGRQGRYEQFF
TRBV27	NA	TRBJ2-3	CASGRDRGTDTQYF
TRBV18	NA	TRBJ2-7	CASSEGGQYF
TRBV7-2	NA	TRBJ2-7	CASSPGRAYYEQYF
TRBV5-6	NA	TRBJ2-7	CASSRMGLWASTYEQYF
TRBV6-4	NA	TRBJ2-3	CASRRQESTDTQYF
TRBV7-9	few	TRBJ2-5	CASSLGASGQETQYF
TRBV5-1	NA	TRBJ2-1	CASSLATTSVHEQFF
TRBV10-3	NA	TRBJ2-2	CAIQWDRGSGELFF
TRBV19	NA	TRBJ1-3	CASSIDLSRTNTIYF
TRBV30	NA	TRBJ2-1	CAWSPVRSRSMNEQFF
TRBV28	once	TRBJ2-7	CASSWYRGRTYEQYF
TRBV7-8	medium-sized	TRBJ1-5	CASSFRFQPQHF
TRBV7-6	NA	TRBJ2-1	CASSLRDRNNEQFF
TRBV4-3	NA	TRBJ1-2	CASSQWGNYGYTF
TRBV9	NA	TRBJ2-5	CASSVGTSGRGGETQYF
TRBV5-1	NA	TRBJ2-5	CASSLAQGSGLKETQYF
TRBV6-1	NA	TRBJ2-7	CASGPWQGPSYEQYF
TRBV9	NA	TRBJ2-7	CASSVVGSSYEQYF
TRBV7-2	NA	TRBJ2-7	CASSPGPASGRRAGYEQYF
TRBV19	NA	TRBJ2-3	CASTSYAGSTDTQYF
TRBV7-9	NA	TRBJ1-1	CASSSGQNTEAFF
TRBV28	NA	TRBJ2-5	CASSDSGAGRETQYF
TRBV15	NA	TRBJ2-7	CATSRLGTYEQYF
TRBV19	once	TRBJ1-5	CASSIDHLGRQPQHF
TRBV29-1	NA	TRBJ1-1	CSSGYNTEAFF
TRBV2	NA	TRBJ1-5	CASSPRLGDQPQHF
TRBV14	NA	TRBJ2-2	CASSQVTGTGELFF
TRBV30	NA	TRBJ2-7	CAWSQDGSYEQYF
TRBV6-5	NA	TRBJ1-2	CASSRKSFPAAGYTF
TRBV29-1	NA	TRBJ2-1	CSVDAGYNEQFF
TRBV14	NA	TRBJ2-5	CASSLGQGETQYF
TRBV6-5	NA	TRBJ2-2	CASSYSNLDAGELFF
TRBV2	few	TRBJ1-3	CASSAGQTTIYF
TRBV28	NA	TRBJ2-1	CASSLRREQFF
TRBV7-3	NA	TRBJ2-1	CASSLNAVSYNEQFF
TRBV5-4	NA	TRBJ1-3	CASSLGGTGRGNTIYF